This T cell receptor beta chain was retrieved from a study of regulatory T cells in long-lasting Graves disease. This clonotype was found many times. Time point given: newly diagnosed GD, antithyroid drugs for less than 3 months. There was RNA extracted from PBMCs, and the TCR library was made from it. Germline V gives CDR1 SGHNT, CDR2 YENEEA. This CDR3 comprises 17 residues. With V trimmed by 5 bases and J by 4 bases, 9 bases remained unmatched. Assembly of TCR beta libraries relied on iRepertoire HTBI primers together with Arm-PCR of CDR3 regions. MiXCR was run by TCRdb on the multiplex PCR reads, yielding one entry per CDR3 protein. The data contain about 520,000 distinct CDR3 sequences, around 12% of them singletons. The data were also submitted as part of a second study, on T cells in Graves' hyperthyroidism and ophthalmopathy. That work adds: Every diagnosis used clinical symptoms, serum thyroxine and TRAb, thyroid ultrasound and orbital computed tomography.

The input for sequencing was peripheral blood mononuclear cells (PBMCs), taken at new diagnosis, from a patient treated with antithyroid drugs. The chain joins TRBV11-3 to TRBJ2-3; TRBD2 agrees at 13 bases. This TCR came from a woman in her 30s with Graves disease. The CDR3 DNA is TGTGCCAGCAGCCCTCACGGACTAGCGGGAGACTCAGATACGCAGTATTTT. It codes for CASSPHGLAGDSDTQYF.